This TCR beta chain was identified in a study of a mutant IDH1 vaccine in newly diagnosed glioma. About the research overall: It was radiotherapy, temozolomide, or both that patients received previously, with most receiving both. General study findings and limits: Seemingly, pseudoprogression had no relation to changes in the top peripheral T cell clonotypes. The study observed vaccine-induced immune responses in more than 80% of patients.

This clone was seen a single time. As yet, its antigen is unknown. Time point described: baseline, week 1 (first vaccination visit). Treatment denoted: pre-vaccination baseline after standard-of-care therapy. New WHO grade 3 or 4 IDH1-mutant, ATRX-lost astrocytomas were present in all donors. Sequencing was performed with immunoSEQ multiplex PCR; in TCRdb, only in-frame clones are kept and a portion is missing. The sample carries about 67,000 clones, about four fifths recorded once. The germline V gene encodes CDR1 MNHGY and CDR2 SVAAGI. CDR3 length: 15 residues. Germline trimming cut 6 bases from V and 6 bases from J; bases unmatched to any gene: 13.

V and J are TRBV6-9 and TRBJ2-7, with TRBD2 matching 8 bases. This sequence was found in a woman under 30 with glioma. Some clones in this sample may be carry-over from other donors' samples. The input for sequencing was peripheral blood mononuclear cells (PBMCs), taken from a glioma patient treated with radiotherapy, temozolomide or both. The DNA for the CDR3 is TGTGCCAGCAGCCCTTCAGCAGGGACTAGAGGCGAGCAGTACTTC. The encoded protein is CASSPSAGTRGEQYF.